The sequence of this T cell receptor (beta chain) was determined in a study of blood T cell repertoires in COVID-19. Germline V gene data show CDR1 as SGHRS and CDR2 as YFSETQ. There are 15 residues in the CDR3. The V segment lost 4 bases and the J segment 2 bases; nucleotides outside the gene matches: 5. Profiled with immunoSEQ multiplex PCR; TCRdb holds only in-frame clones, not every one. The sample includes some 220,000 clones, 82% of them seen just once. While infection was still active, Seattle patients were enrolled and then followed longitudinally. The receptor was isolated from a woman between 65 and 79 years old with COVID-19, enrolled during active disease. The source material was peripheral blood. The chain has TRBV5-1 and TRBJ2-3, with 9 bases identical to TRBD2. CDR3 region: CASSHGTSHTDTQYF. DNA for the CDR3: TGCGCCAGCAGCCACGGGACTAGCCACACAGATACGCAGTATTTT.